Each of the 18 T cell receptor beta chains below was sequenced from the same sample in a study of T-cell memory formation after mild COVID-19. TCRdb re-called the 5' RACE reads through MiXCR, storing one row per CDR3 protein. The table includes some 290,000 distinct CDR3 sequences, about 17% detected once. The specimen was PBMCs or a T cell subset sorted from them (not recorded which). The receptor source for this set is a man aged 18 to 30 who had mild COVID-19 (a few samples of this study predate the infection). Cell type and time point are not known.

This clonotype was picked up a small number of times. The chain recombines TRBV12-3 or TRBV12-4 with TRBJ1-5, with 9 bases identical to TRBD1. J was trimmed by 7 bases and V by 5 bases; bases with no gene match: 6. The CDR3 loop spans 14 amino acids. This CDR3 is CASSPGTGRQPQHF. CDR3 sequence (DNA): TGTGCCAGCAGTCCCGGGACAGGGAGACAGCCCCAGCATTTT.

There are a few counts of this clonotype. This rearrangement joins TRBV24-1 to TRBJ2-3, with 8 bases lining up with TRBD1. V lost 5 bases and J lost 0; bases outside the gene matches: 6. The CDR3 is made up of 16 amino acids. Germline V gene sequence: CDR1 KGHDR, CDR2 SFDVKD. The CDR3 region has the DNA TGTGCCACCAGTGGTTGGACAGGGACCAGCACAGATACGCAGTATTTT. Its protein is CATSGWTGTSTDTQYF.

This clonotype was seen a handful of times. The rearrangement uses TRBV12-3 or TRBV12-4 and TRBJ1-2; 8 bases map to TRBD1. CDR3 length equals 17 residues. Germline trimming cut 3 bases from V and 6 bases from J; bases unmatched to any gene: 15. The CDR3 DNA follows: TGTGCCAGCAGTTTCCGACAGGGGAGGGCGATGGTCGATGGCTACACCTTC. Its translation: CASSFRQGRAMVDGYTF.

This clonotype has only one observation. This chain uses TRBV7-3 with TRBJ2-1, with 8 bases that match TRBD2. The germline V gene has CDR1 SGHTA and CDR2 FQGTGA. V was pared by 5 bases and J by 12 bases, with 15 bases of the junction left unmatched. This CDR3 has 15 amino acids. For the CDR3, the DNA is TGTGCCAGCAGCCCCCTGGCGGGGGGCGCATTTGGGCAGTTCTTC. Protein product: CASSPLAGGAFGQFF.

This clonotype was detected ten times or more. This CDR3 is CASSLEGGSEQYF. The CDR3 DNA is TGTGCCAGCAGCTTGGAGGGAGGGAGCGAGCAGTACTTC. J is TRBJ2-7 and V is TRBV5-4, with 7 bases fitting TRBD2. Germline loops: CDR1 SGHNT, CDR2 YYREEE (reference sequence). The junction had 3 bases not matched to a gene; V was cut back by 0 bases and J by 6 bases. The length of the CDR3 is 13 residues.

In this sample, this clonotype turned up a few times. The chain has TRBV25-1 and TRBJ2-5; TRBD1 is a possible D gene (6 bases). Germline lookup yields CDR1 MGHDK and CDR2 SYGVNS. Trimming removed 4 bases from V and 1 base from J, with 13 bases in between. The CDR3 has 15 residues. Here the CDR3 DNA reads TGTGCCAGCAGTGTTATTAGGGGGTTCCAAGAGACCCAGTACTTC. This codes for CASSVIRGFQETQYF.

The gene calls are TRBV5-1 and TRBJ1-6; 7 bases are shared with TRBD1. The J segment lost 9 bases and the V segment lost 2 bases, leaving 5 bases of the junction unmatched. Germline values: CDR1 SGHRS, CDR2 YFSETQ. The CDR3 spans 14 residues. CDR3 sequence (DNA): TGCGCCAGCAGCTTCGAGGGGGCAGGTTCACCCCTCCACTTT. Translation: CASSFEGAGSPLHF. Full variable domain (missing parts from reference TRBV5-1 and TRBJ1-6): KAGVTQTPRYLIKTRGQQVTLSCSPISGHRSVSWYQQTPGQGLQFLFEYFSETQRNKGNFPGRFSGRQFSNSRSEMNVSTLELGDSALYLCASSFEGAGSPLHFGNGTRLTVT.

The chain combines TRBV14 with TRBJ2-3; either TRBD1 or TRBD2 may fit D (6 bases each). The CDR3 is 17 amino acids. From germline, CDR1 is SGHDN and CDR2 FVKESK. V was cut by 5 bases and J by 2 bases, with 20 bases left in between. As DNA, the CDR3 is TGTGCCAGCAGCATCCCCTCGGGGGCGAGGGTCACAGATACGCAGTATTTT. Translated, it gives CASSIPSGARVTDTQYF.

The chain is built from TRBV9 and TRBJ2-1; a possible D gene is TRBD2 (6 bases). V shed 0 bases and J shed 7 bases, with 17 bases lying between them. The CDR3 contains 16 residues. Germline CDR1 SGDLS, CDR2 YYNGEE. The CDR3 sequence is CASSVDYRGGGNEQFF. In nucleotides, the CDR3 is TGTGCCAGCAGCGTAGATTATAGGGGAGGCGGAAATGAGCAGTTCTTC.

This clonotype has a handful of counts. The V and J genes are TRBV7-9 and TRBJ2-2, with TRBD1 matching over 8 bases. Trimming at V came to 4 bases and at J to 0 bases, leaving 7 bases not matched to a gene. Germline V gene sequence: CDR1 SEHNR, CDR2 FQNEAQ (reference sequence). The CDR3 contains 17 residues. The CDR3 spells CASSSLLDRANTGELFF. The CDR3, as DNA: TGTGCCAGCAGCTCACTACTGGACAGGGCGAACACCGGGGAGCTGTTTTTT.

This CDR3 reads CASSGTLYQETQYF. The CDR3 nucleotides read TGTGCCAGCAGCGGGACATTGTACCAAGAGACCCAGTACTTC. The chain employs TRBV3-1 and TRBJ2-5, with D possibly matching TRBD1 (6 bases). The V gene lost 5 bases and the J gene lost 0 bases, with 10 bases spanning the gap. The CDR3 contains 14 residues. The germline CDR1 and CDR2 sequences are LGHDT and YNNKEL (reference sequence).

This clonotype was recorded once. The V and J genes are TRBV20-1 and TRBJ2-3; perhaps TRBD2 as D (6 bases). This CDR3 region has 16 residues. Trimming removed 6 bases from V and 4 bases from J, with 23 bases in between. The germline CDR1 and CDR2 sequences are DFQATT and SNEGSKA (reference sequence). The CDR3 here is CSATSLGILEADTQYF. Here the CDR3 DNA reads TGCAGTGCGACTAGTTTAGGTATACTTGAAGCAGATACGCAGTATTTT.

The chain uses TRBV6-2 or TRBV6-3 and TRBJ2-2; 7 nucleotides align to TRBD2. In germline, CDR1 is MNHEY, CDR2 SVGEGT. The CDR3 totals 14 residues. V trimming: 4 bases; J trimming: 4 bases; junction bases outside the gene matches: 3. The CDR3 sequence: CASSSGGTTGELFF. The CDR3 DNA sequence: TGTGCCAGCAGTTCCGGGGGGACCACCGGGGAGCTGTTTTTT.

The CDR3 spells CASRQLPGVNGYTF. As DNA, the CDR3 is TGTGCCAGCAGACAACTTCCGGGGGTAAATGGCTACACCTTC. V is TRBV6-6 and J is TRBJ1-2; tentative D call: TRBD1 (5 bases). This CDR3 contains 14 residues. V lost 6 bases and J 6 bases, leaving 17 bases between the germline ends. Germline CDR1 reads MNHNY; CDR2 reads SVGAGI (reference sequence).

The rearrangement uses TRBV5-8 and TRBJ1-4; no clear D. From germline, CDR1 is SGHTS and CDR2 YDEGEE. V lost 4 bases, J lost 0 bases, and 10 bases lay in between. The CDR3 is 15 amino acids. The CDR3 loop is CASSRETSTNEKLFF. CDR3 nucleotide sequence: TGTGCCAGCAGCCGGGAGACCTCAACTAATGAAAAACTGTTTTTT.

The V call is TRBV20-1, the J call TRBJ1-1; no clear D gene. With 6 bases removed from V and 8 bases from J, the gap between germline ends came to 10 bases. The CDR3 is 10 residues long. The germline V gene encodes CDR1 DFQATT and CDR2 SNEGSKA (reference sequence). The CDR3 DNA follows: TGCAGTGCAGATACTCGGGAAGCTTTCTTT. It specifies CSADTREAFF.

This chain uses TRBV20-1 with TRBJ2-7, with 7 bases identical to TRBD1. The CDR3 is made up of 13 amino acids. V was pared by 5 bases and J by 0 bases, with 4 bases of the junction left unmatched. Germline lookup yields CDR1 DFQATT and CDR2 SNEGSKA (reference sequence). CDR3 nucleotide sequence: TGCAGTGCTCGGGACAGCCTCTCCTACGAGCAGTACGTC. Translation gives CSARDSLSYEQYV.

This chain joins TRBV18 and TRBJ2-5; 7 bases map to TRBD2. Germline assignment: CDR1 KGHSH and CDR2 LQKENI. The CDR3 spans 15 residues. The V and J ends lost 3 bases and 2 bases, in that order; junction bases with no gene match: 6. The CDR3 DNA reads as TGTGCCAGCTCACCCGCGGGCGGGAGTCAAGAGACCCAGTACTTC. It specifies CASSPAGGSQETQYF.